What follows are 19 T cell receptor beta chains derived from one specimen sequenced in a study of T cell repertoires in cytomegalovirus infection. TCRdb re-called the reads with MiXCR, one entry per CDR3 protein. The data hold around 440,000 distinct CDR3 sequences, with over 9% observed a single time. Sequenced sample: PBMCs. The receptors here all came from a human donor in good health (CMV status not recorded). Some clones in this sample may be carry-over from other donors' samples.

There are many counts of this clonotype. The chain is built from TRBV7-2 and TRBJ2-3; 8 positions match TRBD1. Trimming removed 4 bases from V and 4 bases from J; junction bases left unmatched: 4. The CDR3 has 14 residues. Looked up from germline, CDR1 is SGHTA and CDR2 is FQGNSA. The CDR3 DNA reads as TGTGCCAGCAGCTCGGAACAGGGGGCAGATACGCAGTATTTT. It codes for CASSSEQGADTQYF.

This clonotype was seen many times. The chain recombines TRBV19 with TRBJ1-1; 7 bases map to TRBD1. V was pared by 7 bases and J by 4 bases, with 6 bases of the junction left unmatched. Germline assignment: CDR1 LNHDA and CDR2 SQIVND (reference sequence). The length of the CDR3 is 13 residues. The CDR3 reads CASIQGKGTEAFF. The CDR3 DNA is TGTGCCAGTATACAGGGGAAGGGCACTGAAGCTTTCTTT.

This clonotype was recorded many times. The chain recombines TRBV7-3 with TRBJ2-1; D is perhaps TRBD1 or TRBD2 (5 bases each). V lost 5 bases and J 13 bases, leaving 18 bases between the germline ends. This CDR3 has 13 residues. The V gene's germline CDR1 is SGHTA and CDR2 FQGTGA. The CDR3 DNA is TGTGCCAGCAGCCCGGGGACGGACCGGGGTCAGTTCTTC. Protein: CASSPGTDRGQFF.

This clonotype has at least ten counts. The rearrangement uses TRBV13 and TRBJ2-1; TRBD2 matches 11 bases. The CDR3 is made up of 14 amino acids. V gave up 3 bases and J gave up 7 bases; unmatched junction bases: 2. Germline V CDR1 and CDR2: PRHDT, FYEKMQ (reference sequence). The DNA of the CDR3 is TGTGCCAGCAGCTTCACTAGCGGGGGAAATGAGCAGTTCTTC. Protein: CASSFTSGGNEQFF.

This clonotype was found many times. V usage is TRBV7-2 and J usage is TRBJ2-7, with D uncertain. Trimming stripped 1 base from V and 7 bases from J, with 11 bases between. The CDR3 length is 13 residues. The V gene's germline CDR1 is SGHTA and CDR2 FQGNSA. CDR3 in DNA: TGTGCCAGCAGCTTAGGACACCGGAGAGAGCAGTACTTC. This translates into CASSLGHRREQYF.

This clonotype appeared many times. This chain connects TRBV20-1 to TRBJ2-4; D remains unclear. Germline CDR1 is DFQATT and CDR2 is SNEGSKA (reference sequence). CDR3 length: 12 amino acids. The V end was cut by 1 base, the J end by 8 bases, with 9 bases between. CDR3 DNA: TGCAGTGCTAGAGGACTGGAACACATTCAGTACTTC. It is translated as CSARGLEHIQYF.

This clonotype turned up a few times. The chain has TRBV12-5 and TRBJ2-1, with 16 bases that match TRBD2. Germline V lookup: CDR1 LGHNT, CDR2 FRNRAP. Unmatched junction bases numbered 12, after V lost 0 bases and J lost 4 bases. The CDR3 contains 21 residues. The CDR3 DNA reads TGTGCTAGTGGTTTGGTACCAATGGGACTAGCGGGAGGGCCGAGGTACAATGAGCAGTTCTTC. Amino acid sequence: CASGLVPMGLAGGPRYNEQFF.

In this sample, this clonotype turned up many times. V is TRBV10-3 and J is TRBJ2-4, with 11 bases that match TRBD2. Germline trimming cut 6 bases from V and 9 bases from J; bases unmatched to any gene: 10. The CDR3 loop spans 15 amino acids. Germline V gene lookup returns CDR1 ENHRY and CDR2 SYGVKD. For the CDR3, the DNA is TGTGCCATCAGCGTACAACCCGGGACTAGCGGCATTCAGTACTTC. This translates into CAISVQPGTSGIQYF.

Ten or more counts support this clonotype. The chain recombines TRBV10-3 with TRBJ2-5, with 8 bases that match TRBD2. V shed 6 bases, J shed 4 bases, and the junction held 7 bases outside the gene matches. CDR3 size: 14 residues. Germline-derived CDR1 and CDR2 are ENHRY and SYGVKD. The CDR3, as DNA: TGTGCCATCAGAGGGTCGGCGGGGGGAGAGACCCAGTACTTC. Protein: CAIRGSAGGETQYF.

This clonotype was picked up a small number of times. The chain joins TRBV7-8 to TRBJ2-1; D gene uncertain. This CDR3 comprises 11 residues. Trimming removed 7 bases at V and 9 bases at J, with 10 bases between. Germline CDR1 is SGHVS and CDR2 is FQNEAQ. CDR3 nucleotides: TGTGCCAGCAACCACGAGCGTGAGCAGTTCTTC. Protein product: CASNHEREQFF.

This clonotype was detected many times. This chain uses TRBV12-3 or TRBV12-4 with TRBJ2-1; 9 bases are shared with TRBD1. With 6 bases clipped from V and 7 bases from J, the junction kept 13 bases outside the gene matches. The CDR3 is made up of 16 amino acids. The CDR3 sequence is CASRPSGTGSQNEQFF. The DNA for the CDR3 is TGTGCCAGCAGACCTTCCGGGACAGGGTCTCAGAATGAGCAGTTCTTC.

There are many counts of this clonotype. The genes are TRBV7-6 and TRBJ1-6; TRBD1 aligns across 8 bases. Germline V gives CDR1 SGHVS, CDR2 FNYEAQ. The V gene end was trimmed by 4 bases and the J gene end by 7 bases; junction bases not matched to a gene: 6. CDR3 length equals 15 residues. This CDR3 is CASSSRQGRNSPLHF. CDR3 nucleotide sequence: TGTGCCAGCAGCTCCAGACAGGGGAGAAATTCACCCCTCCACTTT.

There are many counts of this clonotype. This chain joins TRBV9 and TRBJ2-1, with TRBD2 matching 11 bases. The CDR3 spans 16 residues. With 0 bases clipped from V and 3 bases from J, the junction kept 2 bases outside the gene matches. Germline V gene sequence: CDR1 SGDLS, CDR2 YYNGEE. CDR3 amino acids: CASSVGTSGLYNEQFF. CDR3 nucleotide sequence: TGTGCCAGCAGCGTAGGGACTAGCGGGCTCTACAATGAGCAGTTCTTC.

This clonotype was counted many times. The chain combines TRBV5-4 with TRBJ1-6; possible D gene TRBD1, 6 bases. The CDR3 has 16 amino acids. The germline CDR1 and CDR2 sequences are SGHNT and YYREEE (reference sequence). V was pared by 4 bases and J by 7 bases, with 18 bases between. The CDR3: CASSRGGQRNNSPLHF. The CDR3 coding sequence is TGTGCCAGCAGCAGGGGCGGACAGAGAAACAATTCACCCCTCCACTTT.

Ten or more counts support this clonotype. This chain's CDR3 is CASSSPGFAEAFF. The CDR3 coding sequence is TGTGCCAGCAGCTCACCTGGATTCGCTGAAGCTTTCTTT. The chain has TRBV7-3 and TRBJ1-1; D not certain. The germline V and J ends were trimmed by 4 bases and 6 bases, with 12 bases remaining between them. This CDR3 has 13 amino acids. The V gene's germline CDR1 is SGHTA and CDR2 FQGTGA.

This clonotype was counted between two and nine times. This sequence joins TRBV29-1 and TRBJ1-1; tentatively, D is TRBD1 (5 bases). Trimming cost V 4 bases and J 4 bases, with 13 bases left between them. The CDR3 spans 13 residues. From germline, CDR1 is SQVTM and CDR2 ANQGSEA. The CDR3 coding sequence is TGCAGCGTTGGGAAGTCGGGGGGCACTGAAGCTTTCTTT. Its protein is CSVGKSGGTEAFF. Filled out from reference TRBV29-1 and TRBJ1-1, the complete variable domain reads SAVISQKPSRDICQRGTSLTIQCQVDSQVTMMFWYRQQPGQSLTLIATANQGSEATYESGFVIDKFPISRPNLTFSTLTVSNMSPEDSSIYLCSVGKSGGTEAFFGQGTRLTVV.

This clonotype was recorded many times. The chain couples TRBV7-3 to TRBJ2-3; D tentatively reads TRBD1 or TRBD2 (5 bases each). This CDR3 region has 18 residues. Germline CDR1 and CDR2: SGHTA and FQGTGA. The V end was cut by 1 base, the J end by 0 bases, with 17 bases between. CDR3 region: CASSLRGTATTSTDTQYF. In nucleotides, the CDR3 is TGTGCCAGCAGCTTAAGGGGGACCGCGACAACTAGCACAGATACGCAGTATTTT. Full variable domain (missing parts from reference TRBV7-3 and TRBJ2-3): GAGVSQTPSNKVTEKGKYVELRCDPISGHTALYWYRQSLGQGPEFLIYFQGTGAADDSGLPNDRFFAVRPEGSVSTLKIQRTERGDSAVYLCASSLRGTATTSTDTQYFGPGTRLTVL.

In its sample, this clonotype was seen a few times. The chain has TRBV27 and TRBJ2-1; 10 bases are a match to TRBD1. CDR1 is MNHEY, CDR2 SMNVEV, per germline (reference sequence). The CDR3 loop spans 15 amino acids. The V gene end was trimmed by 3 bases and the J gene end by 5 bases; junction bases not matched to a gene: 4. CDR3 region: CASSFPGTGDNEQFF. The CDR3 region has the DNA TGTGCCAGCAGTTTCCCCGGGACAGGGGACAATGAGCAGTTCTTC.

Many counts were recorded for this clonotype. The chain links TRBV28 to TRBJ1-2, with D perhaps TRBD1 (6 bases). V was clipped by 6 bases and J by 6 bases, with 11 bases between them. Germline V gene sequence: CDR1 MDHEN, CDR2 SYDVKM. The CDR3 has 12 residues. For the CDR3, the DNA is TGTGCCAGCAGCCAGGGGAGGGATGGCTACACCTTC. It codes for CASSQGRDGYTF.